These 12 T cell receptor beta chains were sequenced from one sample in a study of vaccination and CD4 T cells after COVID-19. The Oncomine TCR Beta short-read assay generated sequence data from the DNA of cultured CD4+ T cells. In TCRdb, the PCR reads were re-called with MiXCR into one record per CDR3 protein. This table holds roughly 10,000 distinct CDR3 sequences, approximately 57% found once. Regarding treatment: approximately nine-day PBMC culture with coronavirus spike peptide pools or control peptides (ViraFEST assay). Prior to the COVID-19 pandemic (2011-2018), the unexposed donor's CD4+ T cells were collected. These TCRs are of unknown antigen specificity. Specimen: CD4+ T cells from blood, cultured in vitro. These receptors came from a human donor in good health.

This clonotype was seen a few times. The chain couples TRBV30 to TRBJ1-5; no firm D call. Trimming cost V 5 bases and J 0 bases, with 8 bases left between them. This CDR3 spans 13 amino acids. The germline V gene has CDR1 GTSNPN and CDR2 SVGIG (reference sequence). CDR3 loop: CAWDKDSNQPQHF. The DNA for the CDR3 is TGTGCCTGGGACAAGGATAGCAATCAGCCCCAGCATTTT. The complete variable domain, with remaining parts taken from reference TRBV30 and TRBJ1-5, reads SQTIHQWPATLVQPVGSPLSLECTVEGTSNPNLYWYRQAAGRGLQLLFYSVGIGQISSEVPQNLSASRPQDRQFILSSKKLLLSDSGFYLCAWDKDSNQPQHFGDGTRLSIL.

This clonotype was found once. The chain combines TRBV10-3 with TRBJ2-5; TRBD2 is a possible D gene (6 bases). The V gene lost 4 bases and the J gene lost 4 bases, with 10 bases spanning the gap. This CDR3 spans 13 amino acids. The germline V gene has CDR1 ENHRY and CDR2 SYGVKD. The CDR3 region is CAISGGVGETQYF. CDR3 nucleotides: TGTGCCATCAGTGGGGGGGTTGGAGAGACCCAGTACTTC.

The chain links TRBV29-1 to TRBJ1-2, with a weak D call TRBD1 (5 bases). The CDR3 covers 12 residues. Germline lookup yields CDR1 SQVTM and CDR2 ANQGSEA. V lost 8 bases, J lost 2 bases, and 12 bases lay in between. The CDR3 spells CSWGGENYGYTF. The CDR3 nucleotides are TGCAGCTGGGGGGGGGAAAACTATGGCTACACCTTC.

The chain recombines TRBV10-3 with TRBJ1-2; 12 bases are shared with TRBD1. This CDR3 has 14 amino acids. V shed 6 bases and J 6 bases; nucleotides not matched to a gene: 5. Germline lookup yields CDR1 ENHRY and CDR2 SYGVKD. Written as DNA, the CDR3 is TGTGCCATCAGGGGGGACAGGGGGCTTGATGGCTACACCTTC. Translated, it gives CAIRGDRGLDGYTF.

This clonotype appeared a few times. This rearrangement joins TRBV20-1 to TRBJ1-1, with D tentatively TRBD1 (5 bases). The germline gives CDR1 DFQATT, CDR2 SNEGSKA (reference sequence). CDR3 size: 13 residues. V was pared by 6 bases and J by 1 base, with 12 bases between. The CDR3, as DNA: TGCAGTGCGCGGGGACCGCAGAACACTGAAGCTTTCTTT. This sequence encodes CSARGPQNTEAFF.

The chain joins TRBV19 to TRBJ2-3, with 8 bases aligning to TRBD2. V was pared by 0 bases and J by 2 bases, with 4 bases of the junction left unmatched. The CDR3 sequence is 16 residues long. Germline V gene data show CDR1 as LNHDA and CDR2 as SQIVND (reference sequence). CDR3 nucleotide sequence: TGTGCCAGTAGTATAGACGGAGCGGGGGCCACAGATACGCAGTATTTT. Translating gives CASSIDGAGATDTQYF. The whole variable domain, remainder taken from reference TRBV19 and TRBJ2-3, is DGGITQSPKYLFRKEGQNVTLSCEQNLNHDAMYWYRQDPGQGLRLIYYSQIVNDFQKGDIAEGYSVSREKKESFPLTVTSAQKNPTAFYLCASSIDGAGATDTQYFGPGTRLTVL.

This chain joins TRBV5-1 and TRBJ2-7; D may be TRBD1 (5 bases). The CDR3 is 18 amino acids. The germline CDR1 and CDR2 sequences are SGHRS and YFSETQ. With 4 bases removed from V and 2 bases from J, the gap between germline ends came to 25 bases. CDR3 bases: TGCGCCAGCAGCCCACGAACCAGGGCAGCAACCAGTACCTACGAGCAGTACTTC. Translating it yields CASSPRTRAATSTYEQYF. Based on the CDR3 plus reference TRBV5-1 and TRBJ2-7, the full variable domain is KAGVTQTPRYLIKTRGQQVTLSCSPISGHRSVSWYQQTPGQGLQFLFEYFSETQRNKGNFPGRFSGRQFSNSRSEMNVSTLELGDSALYLCASSPRTRAATSTYEQYFGPGTRLTVT.

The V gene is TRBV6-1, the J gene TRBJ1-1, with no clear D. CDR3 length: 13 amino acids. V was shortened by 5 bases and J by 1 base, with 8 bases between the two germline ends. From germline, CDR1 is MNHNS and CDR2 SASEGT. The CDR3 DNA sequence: TGTGCCAGCAGTAACGACGGGAACACTGAAGCTTTCTTT. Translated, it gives CASSNDGNTEAFF.

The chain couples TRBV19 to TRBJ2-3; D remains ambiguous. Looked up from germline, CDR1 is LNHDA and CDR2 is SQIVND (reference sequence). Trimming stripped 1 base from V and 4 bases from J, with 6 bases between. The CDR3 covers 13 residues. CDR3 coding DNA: TGTGCCAGTAGTATAGCTGGCCCAGATACGCAGTATTTT. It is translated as CASSIAGPDTQYF.

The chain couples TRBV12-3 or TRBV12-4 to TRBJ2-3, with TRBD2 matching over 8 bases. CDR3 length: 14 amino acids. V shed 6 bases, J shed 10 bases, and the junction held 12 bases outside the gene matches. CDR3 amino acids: CASRVAGGGGPQYF. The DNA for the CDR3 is TGTGCCAGCAGGGTTGCGGGGGGAGGAGGTCCGCAGTATTTT.

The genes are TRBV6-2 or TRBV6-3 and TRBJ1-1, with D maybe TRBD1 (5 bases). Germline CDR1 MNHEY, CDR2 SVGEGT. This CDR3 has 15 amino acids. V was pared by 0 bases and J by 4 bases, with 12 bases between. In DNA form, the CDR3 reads TGTGCCAGCAGTTACTCGTGGGCAGGGCCCACTGAAGCTTTCTTT. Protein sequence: CASSYSWAGPTEAFF.

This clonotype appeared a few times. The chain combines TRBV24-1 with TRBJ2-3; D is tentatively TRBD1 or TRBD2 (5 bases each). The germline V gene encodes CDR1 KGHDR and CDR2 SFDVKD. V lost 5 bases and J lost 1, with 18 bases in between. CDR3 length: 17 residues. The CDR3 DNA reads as TGTGCCACCAGTGGTACTGGACCGAGGGGTGGCACAGATACGCAGTATTTT. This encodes CATSGTGPRGGTDTQYF.